A single sample gave rise to the 22 T cell receptor beta chains below, sequenced in a study of T cells in narcolepsy. Sequencing used immunoSEQ multiplex PCR; TCRdb keeps in-frame clones, though not all of them. The table has fewer than 40,000 clones, 82% seen once. The specimen sequenced was CD45RA- memory CD4+ T cells from PBMCs. The receptors derive from a human donor with narcolepsy.

For the CDR3, the DNA is TGTGCCAGCAGCTTGACGTCGTCCGAGCAGTACTTC. It encodes CASSLTSSEQYF. The chain has TRBV7-6 and TRBJ2-7; D is uncertain. This CDR3 contains 12 residues. In germline, CDR1 is SGHVS, CDR2 FNYEAQ. V was pared by 3 bases and J by 6 bases, with 9 bases between.

This rearrangement joins TRBV7-6 to TRBJ1-1, with TRBD1 as a possible D gene (6 bases). In germline, CDR1 is SGHVS, CDR2 FNYEAQ. The CDR3 spans 13 residues. V lost 6 bases and J 2 bases, leaving 10 bases between the germline ends. The CDR3 DNA sequence: TGTGCCAGCAGAGCGGACAGCAACACTGAAGCTTTCTTT. It codes for CASRADSNTEAFF. Full variable domain (remainder filled in from reference TRBV7-6 and TRBJ1-1): GAGVSQSPRYKVTKRGQDVALRCDPISGHVSLYWYRQALGQGPEFLTYFNYEAQQDKSGLPNDRFSAERPEGSISTLTIQRTEQRDSAMYRCASRADSNTEAFFGQGTRLTVV.

In its sample, this clone was seen once. V usage is TRBV7-2 and J usage is TRBJ2-5, with TRBD1 identical over 8 bases. The CDR3 runs 15 residues. J gave up 2 bases and V 1 base, and 3 bases lay outside the gene matches. Germline CDR1 and CDR2: SGHTA and FQGNSA. The CDR3 sequence is CASSLGQGPQETQYF. The CDR3 region has the DNA TGTGCCAGCAGCTTAGGACAGGGGCCACAAGAGACCCAGTACTTC. The full variable domain, rest sourced from reference TRBV7-2 and TRBJ2-5, is GAGVSQSPSNKVTEKGKDVELRCDPISGHTALYWYRQSLGQGLEFLIYFQGNSAPDKSGLPSDRFSAERTGGSVSTLTIQRTQQEDSAVYLCASSLGQGPQETQYFGPGTRLLVL.

This clone was counted between two and nine times. V gene TRBV6-1 combines with J gene TRBJ1-2; D is unresolved. The germline V and J ends were trimmed by 5 bases and 5 bases, with 15 bases remaining between them. Germline CDR1 reads MNHNS; CDR2 reads SASEGT. The CDR3 length is 14 residues. CDR3 nucleotide sequence: TGTGCCAGCAGTTGGCCGGGTAGGAATTATGGCTACACCTTC. It codes for CASSWPGRNYGYTF.

This clone appeared once. V is TRBV7-2 and J is TRBJ2-5; the match to TRBD2 covers 9 bases. V lost 0 bases to trimming and J lost 5 bases; unmatched junction nucleotides: 4. Germline assignment: CDR1 SGHTA and CDR2 FQGNSA. CDR3 length: 15 residues. For the CDR3, the DNA is TGTGCCAGCAGCTTAGCAGCACTAGCGGGCGAGACCCAGTACTTC. This sequence encodes CASSLAALAGETQYF. The variable domain in full, with the rest retrieved from reference TRBV7-2 and TRBJ2-5, is GAGVSQSPSNKVTEKGKDVELRCDPISGHTALYWYRQSLGQGLEFLIYFQGNSAPDKSGLPSDRFSAERTGGSVSTLTIQRTQQEDSAVYLCASSLAALAGETQYFGPGTRLLVL.

The chain combines TRBV19 with TRBJ1-5; D unclear. V was pared by 6 bases and J by 0 bases, with 9 bases between. The CDR3 covers 14 residues. CDR1 LNHDA and CDR2 SQIVND come from the germline V gene (reference sequence). The CDR3 is CASRGWGSNQPQHF. The CDR3 DNA follows: TGTGCCAGTAGGGGGTGGGGTAGCAATCAGCCCCAGCATTTT. Full variable domain (remainder filled in from reference TRBV19 and TRBJ1-5): DGGITQSPKYLFRKEGQNVTLSCEQNLNHDAMYWYRQDPGQGLRLIYYSQIVNDFQKGDIAEGYSVSREKKESFPLTVTSAQKNPTAFYLCASRGWGSNQPQHFGDGTRLSIL.

The chain combines TRBV6-5 with TRBJ1-4; D is undetermined. Germline V gives CDR1 MNHEY, CDR2 SVGAGI. The CDR3 runs 14 residues. Trimming took off 5 bases at V and 4 bases at J, with 11 bases between the two ends. The CDR3 reads CASSVSGFNEKLFF. The DNA of the CDR3 is TGTGCCAGCAGTGTCTCGGGTTTTAATGAAAAACTGTTTTTT.

The chain carries TRBV10-3 and TRBJ1-2; 8 bases agree with TRBD1. This CDR3 has 15 amino acids. With 5 bases clipped from V and 0 bases from J, the junction kept 5 bases outside the gene matches. CDR1 is ENHRY and CDR2 is SYGVKD in the germline V gene. The CDR3 loop reads CAISTTTGANYGYTF. The CDR3, as DNA: TGTGCCATCAGTACAACGACAGGGGCTAACTATGGCTACACCTTC.

The chain carries TRBV9 and TRBJ2-7; D gene ambiguous. With 1 base removed from V and 1 base from J, the gap between germline ends came to 9 bases. Germline V lookup: CDR1 SGDLS, CDR2 YYNGEE. The CDR3 contains 14 residues. This chain's CDR3 is CASSVLSESYEQYF. The CDR3 nucleotides read TGTGCCAGCAGCGTATTGTCGGAGTCCTACGAGCAGTACTTC.

The rearrangement links TRBV9 to TRBJ1-4; D is uncertain. Germline CDR1 SGDLS, CDR2 YYNGEE. Trimming cost V 0 bases and J 6 bases, with 9 bases left between them. This CDR3 is 14 amino acids long. CDR3 nucleotide sequence: TGTGCCAGCAGCGTAGATTTGAACGATGAAAAACTGTTTTTT. It yields the protein CASSVDLNDEKLFF.

A word on this clone: Compared with germline, one end of the junction differs, possibly owing to a read error. The chain combines TRBV6-5 with TRBJ1-1; D possibly corresponds to TRBD1 (6 bases). Germline CDR1 MNHEY, CDR2 SVGAGI. The length of the CDR3 is 15 residues. The CDR3 loop is CASIYRVGLATEAFF. The CDR3 nucleotides read TGTGCCAGCATTTACAGGGTAGGTCTGGCGACTGAAGCTTTCTTT.

The genes are TRBV11-1 and TRBJ1-1; 10 bases align to TRBD1. Trimming removed 6 bases from V and 5 bases from J; junction bases left unmatched: 6. The germline V gene has CDR1 SGHAT and CDR2 FQDESV (reference sequence). This CDR3 is built from 14 residues. The CDR3 is CASSRDRGKTEAFF. The CDR3 region has the DNA TGTGCCAGCAGTCGGGACAGGGGAAAAACTGAAGCTTTCTTT.

The rearrangement joins TRBV19 to TRBJ2-1; perhaps TRBD2 as D (6 bases). Germline V gene sequence: CDR1 LNHDA, CDR2 SQIVND (reference sequence). This CDR3 has 14 residues. Trimming removed 4 bases at V and 8 bases at J, with 15 bases between. CDR3 in DNA: TGTGCCAGTAGTACCCGCCGGGAGATGGATGAGCAGTTCTTC. Residues: CASSTRREMDEQFF.

CDR3: CSAEVGTEAFF. The DNA for the CDR3 is TGCAGTGCCGAAGTCGGCACTGAAGCTTTCTTT. V and J are TRBV20-1 and TRBJ1-1; D is unclear. The CDR3 runs to 11 residues. V lost 6 bases and J lost 4, with 9 bases in between. Germline V lookup: CDR1 DFQATT, CDR2 SNEGSKA (reference sequence).

About this clone: Other DNA sequences in the sample encode the same CDR3. This CDR3 reads CASSAAGQGSEAFF. The DNA for the CDR3 is TGTGCCAGCAGTGCTGCGGGGCAGGGCTCTGAAGCTTTCTTT. The chain couples TRBV2 to TRBJ1-1, with D maybe TRBD1 (5 bases). Trimming took off 4 bases at V and 6 bases at J, with 15 bases between the two ends. Germline V CDR1 and CDR2: SNHLY, FYNNEI. The CDR3 sequence is 14 residues long.

The V and J genes are TRBV10-3 and TRBJ1-2, with D possibly TRBD1 on 6 matching bases. The V end was cut by 3 bases, the J end by 4 bases, with 15 bases between. Per the germline V gene, CDR1 is ENHRY and CDR2 is SYGVKD. The CDR3 spans 15 residues. CDR3 region: CAISEGAGAGYGYTF. For the CDR3, the DNA is TGTGCCATCAGTGAAGGAGCAGGGGCAGGCTATGGCTACACCTTC.

This chain uses TRBV5-1 with TRBJ2-7, with 7 positions matching TRBD1. The CDR3 consists of 16 residues. V shed 4 bases, J shed 6 bases, and the junction held 16 bases outside the gene matches. The germline gives CDR1 SGHRS, CDR2 YFSETQ. The CDR3 bases are TGCGCCAGCAGCCCCCGGCTCCGAACAGGGGTTGGCGAGCAGTACTTC. Amino acids: CASSPRLRTGVGEQYF.

The rearrangement links TRBV30 to TRBJ2-2; no firm D call. The V end lost 3 bases, the J end lost 5 bases, and 13 bases lay between the germline ends. Germline lookup yields CDR1 GTSNPN and CDR2 SVGIG (reference sequence). This CDR3 is built from 14 residues. CDR3 protein: CAWSPWQRTGELFF. In DNA form, the CDR3 reads TGTGCCTGGAGCCCGTGGCAGAGAACCGGGGAGCTGTTTTTT.

The chain couples TRBV19 to TRBJ1-5; D uncertain. Germline CDR1 LNHDA, CDR2 SQIVND (reference sequence). The ends were cut back, 5 bases at V and 6 bases at J, with 14 bases in the middle. There are 14 residues in the CDR3. CDR3 nucleotide sequence: TGTGCCAGTAGTCAAGGGTGGGATAGTCAGCCCCAGCATTTT. Amino acid sequence: CASSQGWDSQPQHF.

This chain connects TRBV6-1 to TRBJ2-1; D remains unclear. The CDR3 covers 15 residues. V shed 0 bases and J shed 0 bases, with 6 bases lying between them. Germline V lookup: CDR1 MNHNS, CDR2 SASEGT. In DNA, the CDR3 is TGTGCCAGCAGTGAAGCCACGGACTCCTACAATGAGCAGTTCTTC. It codes for CASSEATDSYNEQFF.

This sequence joins TRBV7-3 and TRBJ1-1; weak D call: TRBD1 (5 bases). Germline-derived CDR1 and CDR2 are SGHTA and FQGTGA. This CDR3 comprises 13 residues. V was shortened by 5 bases and J by 5 bases, with 12 bases between the two germline ends. The CDR3 region is CASSPQGRTEAFF. As DNA, the CDR3 is TGTGCCAGCAGCCCCCAGGGACGAACTGAAGCTTTCTTT.

This clone was observed once. V is TRBV28 and J is TRBJ2-7; D tentatively fits TRBD1 or TRBD2 (6 bases each). From germline, CDR1 is MDHEN and CDR2 SYDVKM. V dropped 6 bases and J dropped 5 bases, with 14 bases sitting between them. This CDR3 has 13 amino acids. CDR3 protein: CASREGGYHEQYF. CDR3 DNA: TGTGCCAGCAGGGAGGGGGGTTATCACGAGCAGTACTTC.